The entry that follows covers one TCR beta chain sequence. What it recognizes is unknown. The germline gives CDR1 LNHDA, CDR2 SQIVND (reference sequence). This CDR3 has 15 amino acids. Trimming removed 6 bases from V and 3 bases from J, with 15 bases in between. This sample is drawn from a study of human T cells and chemical hapten exposure. Background on the study: Throughout a study of approximately 25 weeks, patients underwent weekly scalp administration of diphenylcyclopropenone doses. Patch tests put 0.01% DPC on the upper back, read at 6 days. Study-wide points: Significantly more large CDR3 similarity clusters were formed by expanded TCRs than by controls. The number of TCRs above 1 in 1000 frequency did not change after DPC sensitization.

TCRdb analysed the RACE reads with MiXCR anew, one entry per CDR3 protein. The sample has around 100,000 distinct CDR3 sequences; approximately 9.9% are singletons. The time point is: patch test 1, 2 weeks after DPC sensitization. Treatment specified: therapeutic diphenylcyclopropenone sensitization with weekly scalp DPC. This clonotype originated in a woman between 35 and 50 years old with alopecia areata. Some clones in this sample may be carry-over from other donors' samples. J is TRBJ1-3 and V is TRBV19; no firm D call. The material sequenced was whole blood, taken in connection with sensitization to the hapten diphenylcyclopropenone (DPC). The CDR3 bases are TGTGCCAGTAGCGAGGCTGCGGACCTTGGAAACACCATATATTTT. Translated, it gives CASSEAADLGNTIYF.